The clone carrying this T cell receptor (beta chain) appeared a few times. These data belong to a study of blood T cell repertoires in COVID-19. Overall study: Samples taken during acute and convalescent COVID-19 were collected in the United States, Italy and Spain.

Original processing methods: How many nucleated cells were present was estimated from reference gene primer amplification. The data were produced by immunoSEQ multiplex PCR, yet TCRdb's version contains in-frame clones alone and is incomplete. D and trimming come from the DNA, and the V and J calls and clone size come from that table. Among 160,000 or so clones listed, just under 80% were seen once. The sample was peripheral blood. The receptor was isolated from a man aged 70-80 years with active or convalescent COVID-19.

This chain's CDR3 is CASSNDLVGSPLHF. Written as DNA, the CDR3 is TGTGCCAGCAGTAATGACCTAGTTGGCTCACCCCTCCACTTT. The chain links TRBV6-1 to TRBJ1-6; no firm D call. CDR1 MNHNS and CDR2 SASEGT come from the germline V gene. The V gene lost 5 bases and the J gene lost 10 bases, with 15 bases spanning the gap. This CDR3 has 14 residues.